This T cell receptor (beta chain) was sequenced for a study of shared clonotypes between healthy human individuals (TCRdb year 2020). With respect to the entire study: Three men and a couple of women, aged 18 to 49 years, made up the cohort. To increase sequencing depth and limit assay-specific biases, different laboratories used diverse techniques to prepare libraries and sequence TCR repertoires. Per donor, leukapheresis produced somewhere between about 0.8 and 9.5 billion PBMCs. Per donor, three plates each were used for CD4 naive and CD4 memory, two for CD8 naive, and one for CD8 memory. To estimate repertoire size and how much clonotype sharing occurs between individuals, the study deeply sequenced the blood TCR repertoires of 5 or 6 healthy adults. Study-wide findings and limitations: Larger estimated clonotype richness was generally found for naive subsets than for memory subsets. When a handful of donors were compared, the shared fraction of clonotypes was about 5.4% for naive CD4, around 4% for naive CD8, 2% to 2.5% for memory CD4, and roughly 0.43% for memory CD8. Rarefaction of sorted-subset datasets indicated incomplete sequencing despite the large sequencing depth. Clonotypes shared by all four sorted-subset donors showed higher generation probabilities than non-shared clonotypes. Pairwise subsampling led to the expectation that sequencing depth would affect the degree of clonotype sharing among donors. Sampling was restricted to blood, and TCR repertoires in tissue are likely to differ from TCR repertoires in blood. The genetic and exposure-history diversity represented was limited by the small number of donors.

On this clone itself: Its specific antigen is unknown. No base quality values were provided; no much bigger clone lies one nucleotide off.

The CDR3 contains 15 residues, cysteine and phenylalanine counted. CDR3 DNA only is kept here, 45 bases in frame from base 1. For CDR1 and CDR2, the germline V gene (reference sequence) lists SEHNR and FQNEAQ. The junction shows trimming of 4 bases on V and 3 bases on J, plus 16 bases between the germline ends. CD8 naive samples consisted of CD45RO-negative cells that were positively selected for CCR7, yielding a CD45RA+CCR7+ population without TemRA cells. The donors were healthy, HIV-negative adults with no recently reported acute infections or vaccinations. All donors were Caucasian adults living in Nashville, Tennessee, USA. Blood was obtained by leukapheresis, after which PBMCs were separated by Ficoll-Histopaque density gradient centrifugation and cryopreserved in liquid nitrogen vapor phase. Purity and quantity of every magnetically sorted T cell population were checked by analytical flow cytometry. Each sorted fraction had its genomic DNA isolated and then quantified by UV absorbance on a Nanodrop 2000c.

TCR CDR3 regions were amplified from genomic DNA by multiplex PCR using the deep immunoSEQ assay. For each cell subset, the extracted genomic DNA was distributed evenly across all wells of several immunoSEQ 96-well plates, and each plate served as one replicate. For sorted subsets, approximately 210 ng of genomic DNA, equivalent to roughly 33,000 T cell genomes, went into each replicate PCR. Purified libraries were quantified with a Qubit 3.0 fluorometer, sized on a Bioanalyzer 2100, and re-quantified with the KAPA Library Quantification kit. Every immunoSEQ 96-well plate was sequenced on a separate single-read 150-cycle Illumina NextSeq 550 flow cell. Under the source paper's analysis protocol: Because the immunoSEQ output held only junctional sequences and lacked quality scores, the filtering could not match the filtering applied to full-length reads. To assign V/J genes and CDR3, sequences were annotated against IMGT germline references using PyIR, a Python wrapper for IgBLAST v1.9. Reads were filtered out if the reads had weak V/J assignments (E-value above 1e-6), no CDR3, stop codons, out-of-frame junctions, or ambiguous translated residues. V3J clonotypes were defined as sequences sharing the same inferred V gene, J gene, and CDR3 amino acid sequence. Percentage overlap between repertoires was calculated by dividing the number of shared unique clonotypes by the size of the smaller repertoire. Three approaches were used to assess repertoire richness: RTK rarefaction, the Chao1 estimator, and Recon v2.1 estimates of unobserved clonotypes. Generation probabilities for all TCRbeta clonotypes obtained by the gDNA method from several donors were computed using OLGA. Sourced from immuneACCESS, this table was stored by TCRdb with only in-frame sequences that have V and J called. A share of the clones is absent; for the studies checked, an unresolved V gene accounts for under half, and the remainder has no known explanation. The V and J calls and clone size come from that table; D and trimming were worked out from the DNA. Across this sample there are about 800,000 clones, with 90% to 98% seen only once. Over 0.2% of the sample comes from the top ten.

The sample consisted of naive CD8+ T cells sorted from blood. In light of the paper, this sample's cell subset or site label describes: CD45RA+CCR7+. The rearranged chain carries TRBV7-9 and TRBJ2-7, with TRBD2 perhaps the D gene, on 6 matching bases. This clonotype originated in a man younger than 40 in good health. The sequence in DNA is TGTGCCAGCAGCTCCTCGGGACTCGCGAACTACGAGCAGTACTTC. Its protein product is CASSSSGLANYEQYF.